This T cell receptor beta chain derives from a study of T-cell reconstitution after alpha-beta-depleted transplantation in children. Regarding the study as a whole: Day-60 TCRbeta diversity that was high in some patients was derived from surviving recipient T cells and thymic progenitors.

With respect to this clonotype: Its antigen is not identified.

The V gene end was trimmed by 3 bases and the J gene end by 2 bases; junction bases not matched to a gene: 4. Per germline, CDR1 ENHRY and CDR2 SYGVKD. The CDR3 runs 15 residues. TCRbeta library construction was performed incorporating unique molecular identifiers. In TCRdb, the PCR reads were re-called with MiXCR into one record per CDR3 protein. The sample holds roughly 98,000 distinct CDR3 sequences, roughly a sixth seen once. This TCR came from a male patient aged 2-15 years who had a stem cell transplant for acute lymphoblastic leukemia, so the T cells may come from the graft donor. V usage is TRBV10-3 and J usage is TRBJ2-7, with 10 bases lining up with TRBD1. The specimen comprised PBMCs, mostly from graft donor cells, sampled 180 days after TCRalphabeta/CD19-depleted stem cell transplant. As DNA, the CDR3 is TGTGCCATCAGTGACTCCGGGACAGGGGCCTACGAGCAGTACTTC. Its translation: CAISDSGTGAYEQYF.